This T cell receptor beta chain was recovered during a study of technical replicates of blood from a few donors. Here immunoSEQ multiplex PCR was the method, and the copy in TCRdb shows in-frame clones only, minus some. The data show about 81,000 clones, approximately 94% seen once. The sample taken for sequencing was T cells isolated from PBMCs. The receptor was isolated from a human donor in good health.

Written as DNA, the CDR3 is TGCAGCGTCCGAGGACAGCAAGGGAACACTGAAGCTTTCTTT. Protein product: CSVRGQQGNTEAFF. V usage is TRBV29-1 and J usage is TRBJ1-1; D might be TRBD1 (6 bases). CDR3 length equals 14 residues. Germline values: CDR1 SQVTM, CDR2 ANQGSEA. V lost 6 bases to trimming and J lost 1 base, with 15 bases between them.